Listed below are T cell receptor beta chains from one sample, sequenced in a study of T cell responses to AZD1222 COVID-19 vaccine. The table came from immunoSEQ multiplex PCR; TCRdb's copy has only in-frame clones and leaves some out. The table has around 130,000 clones, under 95% seen once. The sequenced sample was peripheral blood, obtained on day 0 of AZD1222 vaccination. Receptor source: an adult in good health. Each CDR3 is given with its conserved first and last residue. D genes are given only for firm matches. A clone size is listed for some rows: how often the clone was seen (once, few, many), or a class if it is expanded.

size	V	D	J	DNA	CDR3
.	TRBV7-8	.	TRBJ2-1	TGTGCCAGCTCCTCAGCGGTTTTTTCGTCCTACAATGAGCAGTTCTTC	CASSSAVFSSYNEQFF
few	TRBV6-5	.	TRBJ2-7	TGTGCCGTCAAAGGGTCTAACTCCTGGGAGCAGTACTTC	CAVKGSNSWEQYF
.	TRBV2	.	TRBJ1-1	TGTGCCAGCAGGGCCTACGGGACTGAAGCTTTCTTT	CASRAYGTEAFF
few	TRBV19	TRBD2	TRBJ2-1	TGTGCCAGTAGGACCCCGGGACTAGCGACCAATGAGCAGTTCTTC	CASRTPGLATNEQFF
once	TRBV5-6	TRBD1	TRBJ1-3	TGTGCCAGCGCAAGGGACAGGGGAAGCCGGCGGATCTCTGGAAACACCATATATTTT	CASARDRGSRRISGNTIYF
.	TRBV7-9	.	TRBJ2-2	TGTGCCAGCAGCGAAAGTAGGATGAAGAACACCGGGGAGCTGTTTTTT	CASSESRMKNTGELFF
.	TRBV6-5	.	TRBJ1-5	TGTGCCAGCAGTTCGACGGTGGGCAATCAGCCCCAGCATTTT	CASSSTVGNQPQHF
.	TRBV19	.	TRBJ1-1	TGTGCCAGTAGCGAAGGGGTGAACACTGAAGCTTTCTTT	CASSEGVNTEAFF
.	TRBV19	TRBD2	TRBJ2-1	TGTGCCAGTAGTCTTCCGGGACTAGCGGTGGGGGATGAGCAGTTCTTC	CASSLPGLAVGDEQFF
.	TRBV19	TRBD1	TRBJ1-2	TGTGCCAGTAGCCCCCCGCGACAGGGGGCATTTTATGGCTACACCTTC	CASSPPRQGAFYGYTF
.	TRBV11-2	.	TRBJ1-2	TGTGCCAGCAGCTTAGATACGGGGGGATATGGCTACACCTTC	CASSLDTGGYGYTF
.	TRBV3-1/TRBV3-2	.	TRBJ1-1	TGTGCCAGCAGCCGATCGACAGGTTTATACAGGAACACTGAAGCTTTCTTT	CASSRSTGLYRNTEAFF
.	TRBV29-1	TRBD1	TRBJ1-6	TGCAGCGTCCGAAAGCCCGGACAGGATGACTATTCACCCCTCCACTTT	CSVRKPGQDDYSPLHF